This T cell receptor (beta chain) was sequenced for a study of T cell changes during pregnancy in multiple sclerosis. The assay was immunoSEQ multiplex PCR, and TCRdb's table has in-frame clones only and misses some. The sample lists around 44,000 clones, approximately 92% occurring once. The source is a female donor with multiple sclerosis, enrolled in a pregnancy study. Source material: peripheral blood.

The CDR3 DNA sequence: TGTGCCAGCAGCCGGACACGGAATGAAGCTTTCTTT. Encoded protein: CASSRTRNEAFF. The J gene is TRBJ1-1, the V gene TRBV6-5; TRBD1 is a possible D gene (5 bases). CDR1 is MNHEY, CDR2 SVGAGI, per germline. Trimming took off 6 bases at V and 7 bases at J, with 12 bases between the two ends. The CDR3 sequence is 12 residues long.